Following are 5 T cell receptor beta chains from one sample sequenced in a study of cytomegalovirus exposure and HLA in healthy donors (dated by TCRdb to about 2017). The library was generated by the immunoSEQ multiplex PCR assay. For the multiplex PCR, a mixture combining 60 forward primers for TCR Vbeta segments and 13 reverse primers for TCR Jbeta segments was used. TCRdb obtained this table from immuneACCESS and retained in-frame rearrangements with V and J assigned. These tables miss some clones; where compared with another copy, unresolved V genes account for less than half of the shortfall, and the remainder is unexplained. The sample table records under 120,000 clones; over 65% of these occur just once. Roughly 5% of the sample lies in the top ten. The specimen sequenced was PBMCs. These receptors all come from a female donor in good health and CMV-seropositive.

The chain is built from TRBV9 and TRBJ2-1, with 12 bases identical to TRBD2. CDR1 and CDR2 (germline): SGDLS, YYNGEE. This CDR3 comprises 16 residues. V lost 2 bases and J lost 7; bases outside the gene matches: 7. The CDR3 region has the DNA TGTGCCAGCAGCGTCCCCTGGACTAGCGGGATAAATGAGCAGTTCTTC. Translation: CASSVPWTSGINEQFF.

V is TRBV7-2 and J is TRBJ2-2, with D perhaps matching TRBD2 (5 bases). This CDR3 has 13 residues. Per the germline V gene, CDR1 is SGHTA and CDR2 is FQGNSA. Trimming cost V 8 bases and J 6 bases, with 13 bases left between them. The DNA for the CDR3 is TGTGCCAGCCGTGGGAGTCGATCCGGGGAGCTGTTTTTT. Encoded protein: CASRGSRSGELFF.

The rearrangement uses TRBV18 and TRBJ2-4, with 10 bases identical to TRBD1. This CDR3 has 17 amino acids. Germline values: CDR1 KGHSH, CDR2 LQKENI. Germline trimming cut 6 bases from V and 0 bases from J; bases unmatched to any gene: 8. Here the CDR3 reads CASSPDRGRGAKNIQYF. The CDR3 DNA reads as TGTGCCAGCTCTCCTGACAGGGGGCGCGGAGCCAAAAACATTCAGTACTTC.

This clone was observed a single time. The chain combines TRBV5-1 with TRBJ1-2; 8 bases fit TRBD1. Per germline, CDR1 SGHRS and CDR2 YFSETQ. The CDR3 totals 13 residues. V shed 4 bases and J 7 bases; nucleotides not matched to a gene: 6. The CDR3 region is CASSGTGSLGYTF. The CDR3 nucleotides are TGCGCCAGCAGCGGGACAGGTTCTCTTGGCTACACCTTC.

The chain combines TRBV18 with TRBJ1-1; tentative D call: TRBD1 (6 bases). Germline CDR1 KGHSH, CDR2 LQKENI. The CDR3 runs to 13 residues. V was cut by 5 bases and J by 9 bases, with 16 bases left in between. In nucleotides, the CDR3 is TGTGCCAGCTCAACACGTGACAGGCTTAAAGCTTTCTTT. Residues: CASSTRDRLKAFF.